The entry below gives a single T cell receptor beta chain sequence along with its context. What antigen it recognizes has not been identified. No much larger clone exists at a distance of one base, and base qualities are not known. After more than 9 days of culture, CD4+ T cells were isolated with the EasySep CD4+ T cell isolation kit. Participants received two doses of either the BNT162b2 or the mRNA-1273 mRNA SARS-CoV-2 vaccine. Negative nucleocapsid antibody results before and after vaccination confirmed that the healthy vaccine recipients had no prior SARS-CoV-2 infection. Half of the culture medium was replaced with fresh IL-2-containing medium on days 3 and 7. Each peptide stimulation condition was cultured in triplicate wells unless otherwise noted. Using Ficoll-Paque Plus gradient centrifugation, PBMC were separated from whole blood and then either used fresh or cryopreserved at -140C. The QIAamp micro DNA kit was used to extract genomic DNA from the cultured CD4+ T cells.

The data belong to a study of vaccination effects on CD4 cells after COVID-19 (dated by TCRdb to between 2020 and 2023). For context, the study as a whole: In the ViraFEST assay, PBMC were stimulated with viral peptide pools, and TCR sequencing was then used to find antigen-specific CD4+ T cell clonotypes based on their expansion. Across the study, the median time from the second dose to post-vaccine sampling was 72 days (range 14 to 241). About 2.1 million PBMC per well were cultured with approximately 10 ug/ml peptides in IMDM containing approximately 4.5% human AB serum, approximately 9.9 IU/ml IL-2 and gentamicin. In both COVID-19 convalescent patients and infection-naive vaccine recipients, the study compared SARS-CoV-2 spike-specific CD4+ TCR repertoires from before mRNA vaccination with those from after it. Altogether, around 11 COVID-19 convalescent patients and several SARS-CoV-2-naive healthy vaccine recipients made up the full study. In the study, cultures from other donors were sequenced using the Oncomine TCR Beta short-read assay on an Illumina iSeq 100. Beyond this particular receptor, the publication reports: The study was limited by a small number of convalescent patients, and early post-infection timepoints were lacking. In healthy vaccine recipients, vaccine-induced clones were almost all SARS-CoV-2 mono-reactive, with only 1 of 255 cross-reactive with common cold coronaviruses. Both infection-induced and vaccine-induced clones contracted markedly at late post-vaccination timepoints, which is consistent with waning T cell responses.

Library preparation employed the immunoSEQ multiplex PCR assay. DNA from the cultured and isolated CD4+ T cells underwent TCR beta CDR3 sequencing. Per the source publication's procedure: Non-productive TCR sequences were removed, reads were trimmed to the CDR3 region, and CDR3s of at least 7 amino acids were retained. Antigen-specific clonotypes were identified using the MANAFEST web app by comparison of expansion in peptide wells against reference cultures. For clones to be considered positive, expansion at FDR<0.05 versus reference and all other wells, an odds ratio above 5, and a frequency above 0.1% in two replicate wells were required. Clonotypes significantly expanded in SARS-CoV-2 spike wells and in at least one common cold coronavirus spike condition were defined as cross-reactive. Levenshtein distance calculated with the stringdist R package was used to assess CDR3 similarity, and unrooted trees were constructed with ape in R 3.6.1. TCRdb mirrors the immuneACCESS table, restricted to in-frame sequences. Some clones are absent from its copies; in checked studies, under half trace to an unresolved V gene, and the reason for the others is unknown. V and J calls and clone size come straight from that table; D and trimming were deduced from the DNA. The sample table contains some 10,000 clones; only one count was recorded for approximately 76% of them. In total, the top ten clones hold 10% to 12% of the sample.

Trimming takes 3 bases off V and 2 bases off J; junction bases not matched to a gene: 5. The CDR3 measures 17 amino acids from cysteine to phenylalanine. Of the read, only the CDR3 DNA is kept; its 51 bases are in frame from base 1. CDR1 and CDR2 are read off the germline V gene as LGHNA and YNFKEQ. This TCR derives from a human donor who received a COVID-19 vaccine. The specimen comprised CD4+ T cells from PBMCs cultured without peptide, sampled after COVID-19 vaccination. The chain uses TRBV4-2 and TRBJ2-1; 12 middle bases align to TRBD2. The nucleotide sequence is given as TGTGCCAGCAGCCAGGAGCTAGCGGGGGGGGCCTACAATGAGCAGTTCTTC. It translates to CASSQELAGGAYNEQFF.